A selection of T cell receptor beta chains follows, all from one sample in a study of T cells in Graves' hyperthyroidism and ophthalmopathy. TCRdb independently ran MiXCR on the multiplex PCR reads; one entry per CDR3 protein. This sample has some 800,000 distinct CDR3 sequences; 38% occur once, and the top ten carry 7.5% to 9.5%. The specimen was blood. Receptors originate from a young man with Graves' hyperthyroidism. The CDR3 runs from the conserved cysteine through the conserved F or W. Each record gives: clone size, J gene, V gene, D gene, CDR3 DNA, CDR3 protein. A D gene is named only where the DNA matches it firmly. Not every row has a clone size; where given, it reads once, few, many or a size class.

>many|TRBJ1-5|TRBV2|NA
TGTGCCAGCAGTGAAGCGGTAACACAATGGCAGCCCCAGCATTTT
CASSEAVTQWQPQHF
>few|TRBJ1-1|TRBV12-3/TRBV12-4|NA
TGTGCCAGCAGTCACCCCTTTCAGGTTGGTACTGAAGCTTTCTTT
CASSHPFQVGTEAFF
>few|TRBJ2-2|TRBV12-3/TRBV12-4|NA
TGTGCCAGCAGTTTAAGTCGGTCGATGACCTCCGGGGAGCTGTTTTTT
CASSLSRSMTSGELFF
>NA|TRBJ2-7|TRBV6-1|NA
TGTGCCAGCAGTGAACGAGGGGGGTACGAGCAGTACTTC
CASSERGGYEQYF
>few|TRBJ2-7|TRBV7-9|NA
TGTGCCAGCAGCTCCCAAGCTATCTACGAGCAGTACTTC
CASSSQAIYEQYF
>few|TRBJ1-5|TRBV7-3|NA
TGTGCCAGCAGCTTTATGCTCCGCCGTAGCAATCAGCCCCAGCATTTT
CASSFMLRRSNQPQHF
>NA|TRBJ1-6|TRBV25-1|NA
TGTGCCAGCAGTGCGGAGGGGGTTTTGAGTTCACCCCTCCACTTT
CASSAEGVLSSPLHF
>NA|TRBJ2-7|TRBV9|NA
TGTGCCAGCAGCCCCCGACAGGGGACTATGTACGAGCAGTACTTC
CASSPRQGTMYEQYF
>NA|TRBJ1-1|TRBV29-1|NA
TGCAGCGCCCGACAGGAGGGCACTGAAGCTTTCTTT
CSARQEGTEAFF
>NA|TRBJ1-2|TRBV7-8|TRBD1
TGTGCCAGCAGCTTAGTCATCCCCGGGACAGATGGCTACACCTTC
CASSLVIPGTDGYTF
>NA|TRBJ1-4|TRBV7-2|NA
TGTGCCAGCTCACCACCGTGGGAGGAAAAACTGTTTTTT
CASSPPWEEKLFF
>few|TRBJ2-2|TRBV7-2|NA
TGTGCCAGCAGCTTTTACAGGTCGAACACCGGGGAGCTGTTTTTT
CASSFYRSNTGELFF
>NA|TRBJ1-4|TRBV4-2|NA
TGTGCCAGCAGCCAAGGGGGGTTCACTAATGAAAAACTGTTTTTT
CASSQGGFTNEKLFF
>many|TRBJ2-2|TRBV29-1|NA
TGCAGCGTTGAGCGGGTTAACACCGGGGAGCTGTTTTTT
CSVERVNTGELFF
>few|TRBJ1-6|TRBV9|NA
TGTGCCAGCAGCGTAGAACTGCATAATTCACCCCTCCACTTT
CASSVELHNSPLHF
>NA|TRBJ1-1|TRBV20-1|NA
TGCAGTGCTACAACAGGGTTAGGCTGGACTGAAGCTTTCTTT
CSATTGLGWTEAFF
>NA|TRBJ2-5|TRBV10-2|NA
TGTGCCAGCAGTGAAGTGGGAAAAGAGACCCAGTACTTC
CASSEVGKETQYF
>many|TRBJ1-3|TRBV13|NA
TGTGCCAGCAGCGAGGGAAACACCATATATTTT
CASSEGNTIYF
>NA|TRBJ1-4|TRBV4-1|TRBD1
TGCGCCAGCAGCCAATATGGACAGGGTCACGAAAAACTGTTTTTT
CASSQYGQGHEKLFF
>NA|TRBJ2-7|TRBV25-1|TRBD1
TGTGCCAGCAGCTCAACCAGGACAGGGCCCACCTACGAGCAGTACTTC
CASSSTRTGPTYEQYF
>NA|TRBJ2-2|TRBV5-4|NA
TGTGCCAGCAGCTCCGACAGTTGGGCGACCGGGGAGCTGTTTTTT
CASSSDSWATGELFF
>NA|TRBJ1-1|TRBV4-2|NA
TGTGCCAGCAGCCAAGGAACAGGGAGACCTGAAGCTTTCTTT
CASSQGTGRPEAFF
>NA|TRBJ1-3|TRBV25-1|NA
TGTGCCAGCAGTGAATATGCAGGGTTAACTGGAAACACCATATATTTT
CASSEYAGLTGNTIYF
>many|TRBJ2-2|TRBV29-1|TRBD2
TGCAGCGTTGAGGGCGGGGGGCGGATCGGGGAGCTGTTTTTT
CSVEGGGRIGELFF
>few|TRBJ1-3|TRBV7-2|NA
TGTGCCAGCTCACCACGACAGATCGGAAACACCATATATTTT
CASSPRQIGNTIYF
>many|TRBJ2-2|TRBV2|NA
TGTGCCAGCAGGAAAGACCAGGCAAACACCGGGGAGCTGTTTTTT
CASRKDQANTGELFF
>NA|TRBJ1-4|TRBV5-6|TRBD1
TGTGCCAGCAGCTTACTCAGGGGGAATGAAAAACTGTTTTTT
CASSLLRGNEKLFF
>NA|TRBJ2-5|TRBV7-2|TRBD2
TGTGCCAGCAGCTTAGGGATCGGGGGGGAAGAGACCCAGTACTTC
CASSLGIGGEETQYF
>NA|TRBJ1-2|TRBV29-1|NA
TGCAGCGTTGAAGAGGCGCTTAATGGCTACACCTTC
CSVEEALNGYTF
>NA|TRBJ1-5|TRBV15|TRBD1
TGTGCCACCAGCCCAGGGACAGGGAGAGTTAGGGGCAATCAGCCCCAGCATTTT
CATSPGTGRVRGNQPQHF
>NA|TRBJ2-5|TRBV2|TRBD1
TGTGCCAGCAGAGATAAGACAGGGCGAGAGACCCAGTACTTC
CASRDKTGRETQYF
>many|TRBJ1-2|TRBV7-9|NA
TGTGCCAGCAGCCCCCCCGCGGACTATGGCTACACCTTC
CASSPPADYGYTF
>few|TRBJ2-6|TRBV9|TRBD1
TGTGCCAGCAGCGAGGACAGGGGATACGGTGGGGCCAACGTCCTGACTTTC
CASSEDRGYGGANVLTF
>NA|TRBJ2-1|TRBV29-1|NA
TGCAGCGTTGGAAAGGCTAGGGCCTACAATGAGCAGTTCTTC
CSVGKARAYNEQFF
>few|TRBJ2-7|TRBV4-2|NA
TGTGCCAGCAGTTACACAGGTTCCTACGAGCAGTACTTC
CASSYTGSYEQYF
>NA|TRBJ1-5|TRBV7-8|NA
TGTGCCAGCAGCTTAAGTTTGGTGGGAAGCAATCAGCCCCGGCATTTT
CASSLSLVGSNQPRHF
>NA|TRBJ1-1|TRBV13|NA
TGTGCTAAGGCAAGGGGAGTCGACACTGAAGCTTTCTTT
CAKARGVDTEAFF
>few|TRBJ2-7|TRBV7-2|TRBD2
TGTGCCAGCAGTCCGCGGGGGGAAAAATACGAGCAGTACTTC
CASSPRGEKYEQYF
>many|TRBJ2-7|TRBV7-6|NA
TGTGCCAGCAGCCCCCAAGGGAGCGAGCAGTACTTC
CASSPQGSEQYF
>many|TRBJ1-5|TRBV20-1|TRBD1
TGCAGTGCTGCAGGGGGCGCCGGTCAGCCCCAGCATTTT
CSAAGGAGQPQHF
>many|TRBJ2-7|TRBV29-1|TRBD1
TGCAGCGTTGAAGGGACAGGGTGCTTC
CSVEGTGCF